This record covers a single TCR beta chain. Cohort 3 recovery required two negative PCRs, clearance, or symptom resolution. The data were taken from a study of blood T cell repertoires in COVID-19. This table comes from immunoSEQ multiplex PCR, and its TCRdb copy is limited to in-frame clones, with some not included. Of about 170,000 clones listed, approximately 87% are singletons. The germline V gene has CDR1 SGDLS and CDR2 YYNGEE. The CDR3 sequence is 14 residues long. J gave up 2 bases and V 4 bases, and 5 bases lay outside the gene matches. The receptor comes from a woman aged 50 to 60 who had recovered from COVID-19. Material for sequencing was PBMCs or T cells enriched from blood (not recorded which). The chain combines TRBV9 with TRBJ1-2, with TRBD1 identical over 7 bases. CDR3 in amino acids: CASSPRDSNYGYTF. In DNA, the CDR3 is TGTGCCAGCAGCCCCCGGGACAGCAACTATGGCTACACCTTC.